These 3 T cell receptor beta chains originate from one sample sequenced in a study of blood T cell repertoires in COVID-19. Assay: immunoSEQ multiplex PCR; the TCRdb copy retains only in-frame clones and omits some. The table shows 100,000 to 150,000 clones, with roughly 84% occurring only once. The sequenced material came from peripheral blood. The receptors derive from a woman in her 30s who had recovered from COVID-19.

The chain uses TRBV27 and TRBJ2-3, with 15 bases aligning to TRBD2. The CDR3 has 20 residues. Germline CDR1 is MNHEY and CDR2 is SMNVEV (reference sequence). V lost 5 bases, J lost 1 base, and 13 bases stayed unmatched. Here the CDR3 DNA reads TGTGCCAGCAGTCCGCCGGGACTAGCGGGAGGCTGGGGAGGCACAGATACGCAGTATTTT. The encoded protein is CASSPPGLAGGWGGTDTQYF.

This sequence joins TRBV6-1 and TRBJ1-3; a weak D match, TRBD1 (6 bases). The V gene lost 0 bases and the J gene lost 4 bases, with 16 bases spanning the gap. The CDR3 loop spans 17 amino acids. Germline V gives CDR1 MNHNS, CDR2 SASEGT. The CDR3 DNA is TGTGCCAGCAGTGAAGCCCGGGACATATTTGCCGGAAACACCATATATTTT. This gives the protein CASSEARDIFAGNTIYF.

In its sample, this clone was seen a few times. The V gene is TRBV6-4, the J gene TRBJ1-2, with 9 bases matching TRBD1. Looked up from germline, CDR1 is MRHNA and CDR2 is SNTAGT. Trimming at V came to 2 bases and at J to 6 bases, leaving 13 bases not matched to a gene. This CDR3 has 17 amino acids. CDR3 coding DNA: TGTGCCAGCAGTGACGTCCCGGGACAGGGAAATATGGATGGCTACACCTTC. It translates to CASSDVPGQGNMDGYTF.